This TCR beta chain comes out of a study of CD8+ T cells in alopecia areata (dated by TCRdb to between 2017 and 2018). About the study as a whole: The treated patients, all with moderate-to-severe alopecia areata, were enrolled in an open-label pilot trial of oral tofacitinib given at 5 to 10 mg twice daily. RNA was extracted with the PAXgene miRNA kit for fixed scalp, the miRNeasy kit for PBMCs, and the RNeasy kit for mouse skin. The SALT score, which quantifies the percentage of affected scalp surface area, was used to measure disease severity in treated patients. Scalp clonality was compared across normal scalp (n=4), patchy alopecia areata scalp (n=8), and alopecia totalis/universalis scalp (n=8). In humans, TCRbeta sequencing was performed on scalp tissue and on sorted CD4+ and CD8+ peripheral blood T cells from healthy controls and from patients with patchy or totalis/universalis alopecia areata. TCRbeta CDR3 regions were amplified by immunoSEQ multiplex PCR using 35 Vbeta forward and 13 Jbeta reverse primers. High-throughput TCRbeta sequencing was used to examine T cell clonal expansion in alopecia areata in both the C3H/HeJ mouse model and human patients. Patients stayed on tofacitinib for 6 to 18 months and then had 6 months of follow-up off drug so that delayed response and recurrence could be assessed. Biopsies were taken from tofacitinib-treated patients at baseline and again at 4 and 24 weeks into treatment, and several of those patients also had a later scalp biopsy.

Between the V and J ends, shortened by 4 bases and 3 bases respectively, the junction contains 7 bases. CDR1 SGHDN and CDR2 FVKESK were looked up in the germline V gene. Measured from the cysteine to the phenylalanine, the CDR3 is 12 residues long. The read is trimmed to its CDR3 DNA, 36 bases read in frame from base 1. Worth noting for this clone: What this receptor recognizes is not known. No much larger clonotype is one base removed from it; base qualities were not supplied.

Libraries were constructed by the immunoSEQ multiplex PCR assay. RNA was extracted from all samples and reverse transcribed into cDNA as template for TCR sequencing. SuperScript III was used for first-strand cDNA synthesis, primed with a 2:1 mix of oligo-dT and random hexamers. A synthetic immune receptor repertoire was used to measure amplification bias, and any remaining bias was corrected computationally. Processing in the source paper ran as follows. Raw reads were preprocessed for error removal, and CDR3 was defined according to IMGT conventions as running from the conserved cysteine to phenylalanine. Clonality was computed by normalizing Shannon entropy by log2 of the number of productive unique TCRs and subtracting the result from 1. Scalp TCRbeta sequences were cross-referenced with sorted blood CD4 and CD8 repertoires so that the CD4 or CD8 identity of scalp clones could be inferred. The table comes from immuneACCESS by way of TCRdb, which keeps in-frame sequences with V and J called. Part of the clones is missing from these tables; in studies checked, under half for an unresolved V gene and the rest for unknown reasons. The D gene and trimming were derived from the DNA, and the V and J assignments and clone size from that table. Here the sample has tens of thousands of clones; 46% occur a single time. The ten largest make up over 20% of the sample.

Beyond this particular receptor, the publication reports: Compared with normal scalp, lesional scalp had higher clonality and more expanded CD8+ clones, particularly in alopecia totalis/universalis, a pattern that suggests antigenic drive. Because the treated cohort was small and included a single nonresponder, larger studies are needed to assess links between baseline CD8+ expansion and response. Shared TCR sequences between patients were less evident than in mice, which may be partly attributable to HLA diversity in the patient population. Scalp clonality and the number of expanded CD8+ clones among the top 100 scalp clones were significantly decreased by tofacitinib. Scalp TCR repertoire analysis is complicated because resident alphabeta T cells in normal human skin are also sequenced, whereas mouse skin is dominated by gammadelta T cells. During tofacitinib treatment, many expanded lesional clones remained in scalp and blood, and this persistence may partly explain relapse after treatment is stopped.

The sample's treatment or condition label, decoded: oral pan-JAK inhibitor, 5-10 mg twice daily. Lesional scalp punch biopsies and peripheral blood were collected from alopecia areata patients. PBMCs were isolated by density centrifugation and stained for CD3, CD4 and CD8, after which CD4+ and CD8+ T cells were sorted on a FACSAria. The receptor was isolated from a human donor with alopecia areata. Recombination joined TRBV14 with TRBJ2-7; TRBD1 might be the D gene, on 5 matching bases. Specimen: CD8+ T cells sorted from blood, collected at approximately week 36, from a patient treated with tofacitinib. CDR3 loop: CASSLQGYEQYF. The nucleotides are TGTGCCAGCAGCCTCCAGGGCTACGAGCAGTACTTC.